These 27 T cell receptor beta chains were sequenced from one sample in a study of blood T cell repertoires in COVID-19. Assay: immunoSEQ multiplex PCR; the TCRdb copy retains only in-frame clones and omits some. The sample has fewer than 250,000 clones, around 85% seen once. Sequencing input: peripheral blood. The receptor source for this set is a woman aged 60-70 years with active or convalescent COVID-19.

This rearrangement joins TRBV6-5 to TRBJ2-1, with TRBD2 matching over 11 bases. In germline, CDR1 is MNHEY, CDR2 SVGAGI. The CDR3 sequence is 15 residues long. V shed 6 bases, J shed 4 bases, and the junction held 5 bases outside the gene matches. In DNA form, the CDR3 reads TGTGCCAGCAGGTCCCCTAGCGGGGGGTACAATGAGCAGTTCTTC. It is translated as CASRSPSGGYNEQFF.

This clone came up once. The chain recombines TRBV28 with TRBJ2-5; 8 positions agree with TRBD1. The ends lost 6 bases at V and 1 base at J; junction bases unmatched: 10. Germline assignment: CDR1 MDHEN and CDR2 SYDVKM. The CDR3 totals 16 residues. This CDR3 is CASRTDRDPPQETQYF. The CDR3 DNA is TGTGCCAGCAGAACGGACAGGGATCCCCCCCAAGAGACCCAGTACTTC.

The V and J genes are TRBV3-1 (or the pseudogene TRBV3-2) and TRBJ1-1; D is uncertain. Germline V lookup: CDR1 LGHDT, CDR2 YNNKEL (reference sequence). This CDR3 is 16 amino acids long. Trimming stripped 3 bases from V and 0 bases from J, with 14 bases between. CDR3 in DNA: TGTGCCAGCAGCCACAATTATGGGAGGTTGAACACTGAAGCTTTCTTT. It yields the protein CASSHNYGRLNTEAFF.

The chain uses TRBV7-8 and TRBJ1-5; 8 bases are a match to TRBD1. Germline CDR1 reads SGHVS; CDR2 reads FQNEAQ. This CDR3 is built from 15 residues. With V trimmed by 3 bases and J by 3 bases, 4 bases remained unmatched. The CDR3: CASSFRTGPNQPQHF. Here the CDR3 DNA reads TGTGCCAGCAGCTTCAGGACAGGGCCCAATCAGCCCCAGCATTTT.

The table lists this clone with a count of one. The V gene is TRBV28, the J gene TRBJ2-5; 9 bases match TRBD1. The CDR3 has 15 residues. The junction had 6 bases not matched to a gene; V was cut back by 2 bases and J by 5 bases. The V gene's germline CDR1 is MDHEN and CDR2 SYDVKM. The CDR3 spells CASSLRDRVRETQYF. The DNA of the CDR3 is TGTGCCAGCAGTTTAAGGGACAGGGTCAGGGAGACCCAGTACTTC.

The rearrangement uses TRBV14 and TRBJ2-1; 9 positions agree with TRBD2. This CDR3 is built from 14 residues. Per germline, CDR1 SGHDN and CDR2 FVKESK. V lost 4 bases to trimming and J lost 8 bases; unmatched junction nucleotides: 6. The CDR3 DNA reads as TGTGCCAGCAGCCGGAGCGGGGGGATATATGAGCAGTTCTTC. Translated, it gives CASSRSGGIYEQFF. Together with reference TRBV14 and TRBJ2-1, the CDR3 gives the full variable domain: EAGVTQFPSHSVIEKGQTVTLRCDPISGHDNLYWYRRVMGKEIKFLLHFVKESKQDESGMPNNRFLAERTGGTYSTLKVQPAELEDSGVYFCASSRSGGIYEQFFGPGTRLTVL.

The chain carries TRBV27 and TRBJ1-1; 7 bases map to TRBD1. The CDR3 spans 14 residues. J was trimmed by 1 base and V by 6 bases; bases with no gene match: 5. Germline V gene lookup returns CDR1 MNHEY and CDR2 SMNVEV (reference sequence). The CDR3 DNA reads TGTGCCAGCAGCTCCGACAGGGCGAACACTGAAGCTTTCTTT. It yields the protein CASSSDRANTEAFF.

The chain has TRBV9 and TRBJ1-2; 8 bases fit TRBD1. The CDR3 runs 17 residues. CDR1 is SGDLS, CDR2 YYNGEE, per germline. Losses at the gene ends were 3 bases for V and 1 base for J; bases not matched to a gene: 11. DNA of the CDR3: TGTGCCAGCAGCGGAGGACTAGGGACAGGAGTTAACTATGGCTACACCTTC. Its translation is CASSGGLGTGVNYGYTF.

A single count supports this clone. The chain recombines TRBV30 with TRBJ2-1, with D maybe TRBD2 (6 bases). The germline V and J ends were trimmed by 0 bases and 6 bases, with 15 bases remaining between them. Germline V gives CDR1 GTSNPN, CDR2 SVGIG (reference sequence). The CDR3 runs 15 residues. Here the CDR3 reads CAWSVLERASNEQFF. DNA for the CDR3: TGTGCCTGGAGTGTACTAGAGCGGGCCAGCAATGAGCAGTTCTTC.

The rearrangement joins TRBV30 to TRBJ1-1, with 9 nucleotides matching TRBD1. The germline V gene encodes CDR1 GTSNPN and CDR2 SVGIG (reference sequence). The CDR3 contains 12 residues. V shed 5 bases, J shed 9 bases, and the junction held 7 bases outside the gene matches. Here the CDR3 reads CAWAFTGGKAFF. The CDR3 DNA sequence: TGTGCCTGGGCCTTCACAGGGGGCAAAGCTTTCTTT.

The V call is TRBV25-1, the J call TRBJ2-7; 9 bases fit TRBD2. Losses at the gene ends were 4 bases for V and 3 bases for J; bases not matched to a gene: 10. From germline, CDR1 is MGHDK and CDR2 SYGVNS. This CDR3 comprises 16 residues. CDR3 coding DNA: TGTGCCAGCAGTGCCGGGCAAATAGCGGGAGTCTACGAGCAGTACTTC. The encoded protein is CASSAGQIAGVYEQYF.

The V and J genes are TRBV12-5 and TRBJ1-1; D not resolved. V was clipped by 4 bases and J by 2 bases, with 5 bases between them. This CDR3 contains 12 residues. Looked up from germline, CDR1 is LGHNT and CDR2 is FRNRAP. CDR3 coding DNA: TGTGCTAGTGGTTCACTTAACACTGAAGCTTTCTTT. Translated: CASGSLNTEAFF.

This clone was recorded only once. The chain combines TRBV10-3 with TRBJ2-3; TRBD1 aligns across 7 bases. CDR3 length: 15 amino acids. The J segment lost 1 base and the V segment lost 5 bases, leaving 6 bases of the junction unmatched. CDR1 and CDR2 from the germline V gene are ENHRY and SYGVKD. In nucleotides, the CDR3 is TGTGCCATCAGTCAGACGACAGGGCGCACAGATACGCAGTATTTT. This translates into CAISQTTGRTDTQYF.

This rearrangement joins TRBV28 to TRBJ2-5, with D hard to call. Germline V gene data show CDR1 as MDHEN and CDR2 as SYDVKM. The CDR3 has 17 amino acids. V lost 4 bases to trimming and J lost 5 bases, with 23 bases between them. The CDR3 spells CASSSESGSSSRETQYF. CDR3 in DNA: TGTGCCAGCAGTTCAGAGTCAGGCAGTTCCTCCCGGGAGACCCAGTACTTC.

V is TRBV30 and J is TRBJ1-4; tentatively, D is TRBD1 (5 bases). Germline values: CDR1 GTSNPN, CDR2 SVGIG (reference sequence). CDR3 length: 14 residues. V was clipped by 2 bases and J by 4 bases, with 11 bases between them. This chain's CDR3 is CAWSHGGLNEKLFF. CDR3 DNA: TGTGCCTGGAGTCACGGGGGACTTAATGAAAAACTGTTTTTT. The full variable domain, its missing parts supplied by reference TRBV30 and TRBJ1-4, is SQTIHQWPATLVQPVGSPLSLECTVEGTSNPNLYWYRQAAGRGLQLLFYSVGIGQISSEVPQNLSASRPQDRQFILSSKKLLLSDSGFYLCAWSHGGLNEKLFFGSGTQLSVL.

The chain has TRBV11-2 and TRBJ2-1; 9 positions match TRBD2. The germline gives CDR1 SGHAT, CDR2 FQNNGV. V trimming: 5 bases; J trimming: 6 bases; junction bases outside the gene matches: 8. This CDR3 comprises 15 residues. Here the CDR3 DNA reads TGTGCCAGCAGCCCAGTAAGCGGGGGGCTCAATGAGCAGTTCTTC. Amino acid sequence: CASSPVSGGLNEQFF.

The rearrangement joins TRBV19 to TRBJ1-1, with D perhaps matching TRBD1 (6 bases). V shed 7 bases and J shed 1 base, with 16 bases lying between them. This CDR3 spans 15 amino acids. Germline loops: CDR1 LNHDA, CDR2 SQIVND (reference sequence). CDR3 region: CASNSLGHPNTEAFF. The CDR3 DNA reads as TGTGCCAGTAATTCATTGGGACACCCGAACACTGAAGCTTTCTTT. Full variable domain (missing parts from reference TRBV19 and TRBJ1-1): DGGITQSPKYLFRKEGQNVTLSCEQNLNHDAMYWYRQDPGQGLRLIYYSQIVNDFQKGDIAEGYSVSREKKESFPLTVTSAQKNPTAFYLCASNSLGHPNTEAFFGQGTRLTVV.

The chain couples TRBV5-1 to TRBJ2-3, with TRBD2 matching over 15 bases. CDR1 is SGHRS, CDR2 YFSETQ, per germline. The CDR3 runs to 15 residues. Trimming took 4 bases from V and 5 from J; bases not matched to a gene: 2. CDR3 loop: CASSAGLAGGDTQYF. Written as DNA, the CDR3 is TGCGCCAGCAGCGCGGGACTAGCGGGAGGAGATACGCAGTATTTT.

This chain connects TRBV4-1 to TRBJ2-3; the match to TRBD2 covers 9 bases. Trimming took 4 bases from V and 6 from J; bases not matched to a gene: 17. CDR1 and CDR2 (germline): MGHRA, YSYEKL. This CDR3 region has 18 residues. The CDR3, as DNA: TGCGCCAGCAGCCCGATTTTGGGGACAAGCGGGAGGTCGGATACGCAGTATTTT. The encoded protein is CASSPILGTSGRSDTQYF.

This chain connects TRBV12-3 or TRBV12-4 to TRBJ1-5; 7 nucleotides match TRBD1. The CDR3 has 13 amino acids. J was trimmed by 9 bases and V by 4 bases; bases with no gene match: 6. The CDR3 sequence: CASSSDRDRPQHF. For the CDR3, the DNA is TGTGCCAGCAGTTCCGACAGGGATCGGCCCCAGCATTTT.

The chain recombines TRBV5-4 with TRBJ2-3; D remains unclear. The CDR3 sequence is 13 residues long. Germline lookup yields CDR1 SGHNT and CDR2 YYREEE (reference sequence). V was cut by 1 base and J by 0 bases, with 3 bases left in between. The CDR3 DNA reads as TGTGCCAGCAGCTTGCTCAGCACAGATACGCAGTATTTT. Its translation is CASSLLSTDTQYF.

The chain uses TRBV10-1 and TRBJ2-1; a weak D match, TRBD2 (5 bases). The CDR3 is 14 residues long. V was clipped by 3 bases and J by 6 bases, with 12 bases between them. Germline loops: CDR1 WNHNN, CDR2 SYGVQD (reference sequence). CDR3 in DNA: TGCGCCAGCAGTGATCCGGGCGGGCCCAATGAGCAGTTCTTC. The encoded protein is CASSDPGGPNEQFF.

This CDR3 reads CASGPWSTDTQYF. The DNA of the CDR3 is TGTGCCAGCGGCCCGTGGAGCACAGATACGCAGTATTTT. The V call is TRBV12-3 or TRBV12-4, the J call TRBJ2-3; no firm D call. This CDR3 spans 13 amino acids. V lost 8 bases and J 0 bases, leaving 9 bases between the germline ends.

This clone showed up just once. This sequence joins TRBV7-6 and TRBJ1-5; tentative D call: TRBD1 (5 bases). The germline V gene encodes CDR1 SGHVS and CDR2 FNYEAQ. Trimming removed 5 bases from V and 4 bases from J, with 15 bases in between. The CDR3 loop spans 15 amino acids. This CDR3 reads CASSLGSGGNQPQHF. The CDR3 nucleotides are TGTGCCAGCAGCCTAGGGTCCGGGGGGAATCAGCCCCAGCATTTT.

In DNA, the CDR3 is TGTGCCAGCAGTACAGGGGTGGTAGAGACCCAGTACTTC. Protein: CASSTGVVETQYF. V usage is TRBV12-3 or TRBV12-4 and J usage is TRBJ2-5; 7 positions agree with TRBD1. V gave up 5 bases and J gave up 4 bases; unmatched junction bases: 4. The CDR3 covers 13 residues.

This clone was picked up one time. The V and J genes are TRBV19 and TRBJ1-2; possibly TRBD1 for D (5 bases). This CDR3 spans 14 amino acids. Germline CDR1 and CDR2: LNHDA and SQIVND (reference sequence). The V end lost 6 bases, the J end lost 1 base, and 12 bases lay between the germline ends. The CDR3 DNA follows: TGTGCCAGTAGCCCCGATGGACATAACTATGGCTACACCTTC. Protein sequence: CASSPDGHNYGYTF.

The chain employs TRBV19 and TRBJ2-5, with 10 bases that match TRBD2. This CDR3 region has 17 residues. V was clipped by 4 bases and J by 4 bases; unmatched bases: 12. Germline V gives CDR1 LNHDA, CDR2 SQIVND (reference sequence). DNA of the CDR3: TGTGCCAGTAGTAGCCGGCGGAGCGGGAGGGCCTCAGAGACCCAGTACTTC. The encoded protein is CASSSRRSGRASETQYF.